These 22 T cell receptor beta chains were sequenced from one sample in a study of shared clonotypes between healthy human individuals. Some clones are missing from TCRdb's copy, which holds only in-frame ones; the method was immunoSEQ multiplex PCR. The sample shows 2 million to 2.5 million clones, approximately 95% of them seen only once. Sequencing was carried out using naive CD4+ T cells sorted from blood. Subset noted: CD45RA+ positively selected. The receptor set was obtained from a man aged 18 to 30 in good health.

As to this clone: At the DNA level, this CDR3 is encoded by other sequences in the same sample as well. The chain couples TRBV6-6 to TRBJ2-7, with TRBD2 matching 9 bases. Losses at the gene ends were 7 bases for V and 0 bases for J; bases not matched to a gene: 4. Germline CDR1 is MNHNY and CDR2 is SVGAGI (reference sequence). This CDR3 is 14 amino acids long. In DNA form, the CDR3 reads TGTGCCAGCACCCTAGCGGGGCCCTCCTACGAGCAGTACTTC. Translation gives CASTLAGPSYEQYF.

V is TRBV5-1 and J is TRBJ1-1; weak D call: TRBD1 (6 bases). Per germline, CDR1 SGHRS and CDR2 YFSETQ. The germline V and J ends were trimmed by 4 bases and 11 bases, with 12 bases remaining between them. There are 11 residues in the CDR3. The CDR3 DNA reads as TGCGCCAGCAGCGGGGGCCTGGGCGCTTTCTTT. Translated: CASSGGLGAFF.

The V gene is TRBV9, the J gene TRBJ1-4; D remains unclear. Germline V gene lookup returns CDR1 SGDLS and CDR2 YYNGEE. This CDR3 has 17 amino acids. Trimming shortened V by 1 base and J by 1 base, and 14 bases separated the two germline ends. This chain's CDR3 is CASSVSGATGTNEKLFF. In DNA form, the CDR3 reads TGTGCCAGCAGCGTAAGTGGAGCGACGGGAACTAATGAAAAACTGTTTTTT. The full variable domain, completed using reference TRBV9 and TRBJ1-4, is DSGVTQTPKHLITATGQRVTLRCSPRSGDLSVYWYQQSLDQGLQFLIQYYNGEERAKGNILERFSAQQFPDLHSELNLSSLELGDSALYFCASSVSGATGTNEKLFFGSGTQLSVL.

The chain is built from TRBV7-2 and TRBJ2-5; D may be TRBD2 (5 bases). Trimming took 6 bases from V and 5 from J, leaving 16 bases between them. Germline values: CDR1 SGHTA, CDR2 FQGNSA. The CDR3 runs 14 residues. The CDR3 protein is CASSYQRLRETQYF. CDR3 DNA sequence: TGTGCCAGCAGTTACCAGCGGCTCCGGGAGACCCAGTACTTC. Based on the CDR3 plus reference TRBV7-2 and TRBJ2-5, the full variable domain is GAGVSQSPSNKVTEKGKDVELRCDPISGHTALYWYRQSLGQGLEFLIYFQGNSAPDKSGLPSDRFSAERTGGSVSTLTIQRTQQEDSAVYLCASSYQRLRETQYFGPGTRLLVL.

The chain combines TRBV7-2 with TRBJ2-7, with TRBD2 matching over 7 bases. The ends lost 6 bases at V and 0 bases at J; junction bases unmatched: 5. CDR3 size: 14 residues. Germline V gene data show CDR1 as SGHTA and CDR2 as FQGNSA. This CDR3 reads CASRAGSLSYEQYF. CDR3 in DNA: TGTGCCAGCAGAGCGGGGAGCCTCTCCTACGAGCAGTACTTC.

The rearrangement joins TRBV10-3 to TRBJ2-1, with TRBD2 matching over 10 bases. Unmatched junction bases numbered 5, after V lost 3 bases and J lost 6 bases. Looked up from germline, CDR1 is ENHRY and CDR2 is SYGVKD. The CDR3 runs to 15 residues. CDR3 protein: CAISDLAGAGNEQFF. For the CDR3, the DNA is TGTGCCATCAGTGATCTAGCGGGAGCTGGCAATGAGCAGTTCTTC.

The chain has TRBV7-3 and TRBJ1-2, with D perhaps TRBD1 (5 bases). Between the trimmed V and J ends, which lost 6 bases and 3 bases, there was a span of 29 bases. CDR3 length: 19 residues. Per the germline V gene, CDR1 is SGHTA and CDR2 is FQGTGA. The CDR3 DNA follows: TGTGCCAGCAGTTTTTTCCCAGCAGCTTATCGGCGGGGGTACTATGGCTACACCTTC. This codes for CASSFFPAAYRRGYYGYTF.

CDR3: CATQRLDTQYF. The CDR3 DNA reads as TGTGCCACCCAAAGGCTAGATACGCAGTATTTT. The V and J genes are TRBV6-6 and TRBJ2-3; D remains ambiguous. The CDR3 loop spans 11 amino acids. The germline V gene has CDR1 MNHNY and CDR2 SVGAGI (reference sequence). V lost 10 bases, J lost 5 bases, and 10 bases lay in between.

This chain uses TRBV1 with TRBJ2-7; TRBD2 is the table's D call and was not checked against the DNA. TRBV1 is designated a pseudogene. This CDR3 spans 18 amino acids. In nucleotides, the CDR3 is TGCACCAGCAGCCAAGATAGCGCCCTTACTAGCGGGGGCTACGAGCAGTACTTC. Its translation: CTSSQDSALTSGGYEQYF.

This clone was seen only once. The chain has TRBV9 and TRBJ2-1, with D unresolved. V was clipped by 0 bases and J by 0 bases, with 10 bases between them. Germline CDR1 reads SGDLS; CDR2 reads YYNGEE. The CDR3 spans 16 residues. This chain's CDR3 is CASSVGVEPSYNEQFF. The CDR3, as DNA: TGTGCCAGCAGCGTAGGTGTCGAGCCCTCCTACAATGAGCAGTTCTTC. Filled out from reference TRBV9 and TRBJ2-1, the complete variable domain reads DSGVTQTPKHLITATGQRVTLRCSPRSGDLSVYWYQQSLDQGLQFLIQYYNGEERAKGNILERFSAQQFPDLHSELNLSSLELGDSALYFCASSVGVEPSYNEQFFGPGTRLTVL.

The chain has TRBV7-6 and TRBJ1-3, with 8 bases aligning to TRBD1. V dropped 5 bases and J dropped 0; count of bases not matched to a gene: 9. The germline CDR1 and CDR2 sequences are SGHVS and FNYEAQ. There are 17 residues in the CDR3. CDR3 loop: CASSQGAGGLSGNTIYF. CDR3 coding DNA: TGTGCCAGCAGCCAAGGTGCAGGGGGCCTCTCTGGAAACACCATATATTTT. The variable domain in full, completed from reference TRBV7-6 and TRBJ1-3, reads GAGVSQSPRYKVTKRGQDVALRCDPISGHVSLYWYRQALGQGPEFLTYFNYEAQQDKSGLPNDRFSAERPEGSISTLTIQRTEQRDSAMYRCASSQGAGGLSGNTIYFGEGSWLTVV.

The V and J genes are TRBV27 and TRBJ2-7, with D perhaps assigned TRBD1 or TRBD2 (5 bases each). The ends were cut back, 6 bases at V and 0 bases at J, with 9 bases in the middle. From germline, CDR1 is MNHEY and CDR2 SMNVEV (reference sequence). CDR3 length: 13 residues. CDR3 nucleotides: TGTGCCAGCAGGGGGGTTGACTCCTACGAGCAGTACTTC. Its protein product is CASRGVDSYEQYF.

This chain links TRBV4-1 with TRBJ2-1; 8 nucleotides line up with TRBD1. The V segment lost 3 bases and the J segment 8 bases; nucleotides outside the gene matches: 3. The germline CDR1 and CDR2 sequences are MGHRA and YSYEKL. The CDR3 extends over 13 amino acids. CDR3 amino acids: CASSQDRDYEQFF. DNA for the CDR3: TGCGCCAGCAGCCAGGACAGGGACTATGAGCAGTTCTTC.

The chain couples TRBV28 to TRBJ1-2; TRBD1 matches 10 bases. This CDR3 spans 16 amino acids. The ends lost 6 bases at V and 5 bases at J; junction bases unmatched: 12. CDR1 is MDHEN and CDR2 is SYDVKM in the germline V gene. The CDR3 bases are TGTGCCAGCAGCCGAGACAGGGGGCAGGTGAGGTATGGCTACACCTTC. Protein: CASSRDRGQVRYGYTF.

This rearrangement joins TRBV6-5 to TRBJ1-6; no clear D. CDR1 MNHEY and CDR2 SVGAGI come from the germline V gene. The V end was cut by 2 bases, the J end by 8 bases, with 13 bases between. This CDR3 has 15 residues. The CDR3 DNA reads as TGTGCCAGCAGTTACGGTCTGCAGGAGTATTCACCCCTCCACTTT. As protein: CASSYGLQEYSPLHF.

On this clone itself: At the DNA level, this CDR3 is encoded by other sequences in the same sample as well. The chain combines TRBV6-1 with TRBJ1-4, with 7 bases fitting TRBD1. The CDR3 loop spans 14 amino acids. Per germline, CDR1 MNHNS and CDR2 SASEGT. The V gene end was trimmed by 11 bases and the J gene end by 0 bases; junction bases not matched to a gene: 6. For the CDR3, the DNA is TGTGCCTCCAGACAGGGTGCAACTAATGAAAAACTGTTTTTT. Encoded protein: CASRQGATNEKLFF.

The chain links TRBV10-3 to TRBJ2-7, with 8 bases lining up with TRBD2. This CDR3 comprises 12 residues. V gave up 11 bases and J gave up 2 bases; unmatched junction bases: 5. Germline loops: CDR1 ENHRY, CDR2 SYGVKD. As DNA, the CDR3 is TGTGCCGCAGCGGGACTAGCCTACGAGCAGTACTTC. It is translated as CAAAGLAYEQYF.

V is TRBV5-4 and J is TRBJ2-1; TRBD1 agrees at 9 bases. CDR3 length: 15 residues. From germline, CDR1 is SGHNT and CDR2 YYREEE (reference sequence). V was clipped by 4 bases and J by 7 bases; unmatched bases: 9. As DNA, the CDR3 is TGTGCCAGCAGCACCGGACAGGGGTTTTTAAATGAGCAGTTCTTC. Encoded protein: CASSTGQGFLNEQFF.

The V and J genes are TRBV5-1 and TRBJ1-2, with 8 bases identical to TRBD1. The V gene end was trimmed by 1 base and the J gene end by 7 bases; junction bases not matched to a gene: 6. The CDR3 loop spans 14 amino acids. Germline CDR1 SGHRS, CDR2 YFSETQ. CDR3: CASSLTGGFSGYTF. CDR3 DNA: TGCGCCAGCAGCTTGACAGGGGGGTTTAGTGGCTACACCTTC.

The V and J genes are TRBV5-1 and TRBJ1-6; D might be TRBD1 (6 bases). The CDR3 runs 18 residues. V gave up 0 bases and J gave up 0 bases, with 13 bases separating them. Germline loops: CDR1 SGHRS, CDR2 YFSETQ. The CDR3 DNA reads as TGCGCCAGCAGCTTGGAACAGGGCTCGAGCTCCTATAATTCACCCCTCCACTTT. Residues: CASSLEQGSSSYNSPLHF.

The chain employs TRBV10-3 and TRBJ1-2; D might be TRBD1 (6 bases). The CDR3 is made up of 13 amino acids. The germline V gene has CDR1 ENHRY and CDR2 SYGVKD. V lost 10 bases to trimming and J lost 1 base, with 13 bases between them. The CDR3 region has the DNA TGTGCCACGATACCGGACAGTAACTATGGCTACACCTTC. Translating it yields CATIPDSNYGYTF.

The gene calls are TRBV5-6 and TRBJ2-3, with 7 positions matching TRBD1. The CDR3 loop spans 15 amino acids. With V trimmed by 3 bases and J by 1 base, 5 bases remained unmatched. Germline CDR1 SGHDT, CDR2 YYEEEE. CDR3 amino acids: CASSSYGTGTDTQYF. CDR3 DNA sequence: TGTGCCAGCAGCTCATACGGGACAGGCACAGATACGCAGTATTTT.